This T cell receptor (beta chain) originates from a study of T-cell reconstitution after alpha-beta-depleted transplantation in children. Study conclusions and caveats: Expanded graft clones numbering several hundred reportedly gave rise to alpha-beta T cells about two months after transplant. Recipient T cells and thymic progenitors that survived gave rise to the high TCRbeta diversity observed at day 60 in some patients. Diversity and T-cell counts at one year after transplant derived mostly from new T cells.

The table lists this clonotype with a few counts. Its antigen is unidentified. Unique molecular identifiers were incorporated into the prepared TCRbeta library. MiXCR, applied by TCRdb to the PCR reads, yields one record per CDR3 protein. The table lists approximately 47,000 distinct CDR3 sequences, 50% to 55% of them singletons. The germline V gene encodes CDR1 LGHDT and CDR2 YNNKEL (reference sequence). This CDR3 is 14 amino acids long. V was trimmed by 4 bases and J by 6 bases, leaving 14 bases between them. The sequence was obtained from a boy in the first two years of life with SCID, due to receive a stem cell transplant. Material: peripheral blood, obtained before TCRalphabeta/CD19-depleted stem cell transplant. V usage is TRBV3-1 and J usage is TRBJ2-3; D may be TRBD2 (5 bases). The CDR3 coding sequence is TGTGCCAGCAGCCCGCGACAAGCGGTGGATACGCAGTATTTT. Residues: CASSPRQAVDTQYF.